This section outlines one T cell receptor (beta chain) sequence together with its context. Antigen specificity is unknown. CDR1 and CDR2 (germline): LGHNT, FRNRAP. V shed 6 bases, J shed 0 bases, and the junction held 4 bases outside the gene matches. The CDR3 runs 14 residues. From the reads, TCRdb called clonotypes with MiXCR, one entry per CDR3 protein. This sample has around 550,000 distinct CDR3 sequences; approximately 26% occur once, and the top ten carry around 13%. This sample is part of a study of T cell repertoires in cytomegalovirus infection. The wider study: Public TCR beta signatures indicated both CMV infection and matching HLA type. Broader study findings: There were carriers of CMV plus the relevant HLA, and cumulative public TCR beta family frequency identified them.

This receptor was obtained from a human donor in good health (CMV status not recorded). Some clones in this sample may be carry-over from other donors' samples. The chain is built from TRBV12-5 and TRBJ1-1; 7 positions match TRBD1. Sequenced input: PBMCs. The CDR3 DNA sequence: TGTGCTAGTGGCAGTGGACAGGTGAACACTGAAGCTTTCTTT. Its protein is CASGSGQVNTEAFF.